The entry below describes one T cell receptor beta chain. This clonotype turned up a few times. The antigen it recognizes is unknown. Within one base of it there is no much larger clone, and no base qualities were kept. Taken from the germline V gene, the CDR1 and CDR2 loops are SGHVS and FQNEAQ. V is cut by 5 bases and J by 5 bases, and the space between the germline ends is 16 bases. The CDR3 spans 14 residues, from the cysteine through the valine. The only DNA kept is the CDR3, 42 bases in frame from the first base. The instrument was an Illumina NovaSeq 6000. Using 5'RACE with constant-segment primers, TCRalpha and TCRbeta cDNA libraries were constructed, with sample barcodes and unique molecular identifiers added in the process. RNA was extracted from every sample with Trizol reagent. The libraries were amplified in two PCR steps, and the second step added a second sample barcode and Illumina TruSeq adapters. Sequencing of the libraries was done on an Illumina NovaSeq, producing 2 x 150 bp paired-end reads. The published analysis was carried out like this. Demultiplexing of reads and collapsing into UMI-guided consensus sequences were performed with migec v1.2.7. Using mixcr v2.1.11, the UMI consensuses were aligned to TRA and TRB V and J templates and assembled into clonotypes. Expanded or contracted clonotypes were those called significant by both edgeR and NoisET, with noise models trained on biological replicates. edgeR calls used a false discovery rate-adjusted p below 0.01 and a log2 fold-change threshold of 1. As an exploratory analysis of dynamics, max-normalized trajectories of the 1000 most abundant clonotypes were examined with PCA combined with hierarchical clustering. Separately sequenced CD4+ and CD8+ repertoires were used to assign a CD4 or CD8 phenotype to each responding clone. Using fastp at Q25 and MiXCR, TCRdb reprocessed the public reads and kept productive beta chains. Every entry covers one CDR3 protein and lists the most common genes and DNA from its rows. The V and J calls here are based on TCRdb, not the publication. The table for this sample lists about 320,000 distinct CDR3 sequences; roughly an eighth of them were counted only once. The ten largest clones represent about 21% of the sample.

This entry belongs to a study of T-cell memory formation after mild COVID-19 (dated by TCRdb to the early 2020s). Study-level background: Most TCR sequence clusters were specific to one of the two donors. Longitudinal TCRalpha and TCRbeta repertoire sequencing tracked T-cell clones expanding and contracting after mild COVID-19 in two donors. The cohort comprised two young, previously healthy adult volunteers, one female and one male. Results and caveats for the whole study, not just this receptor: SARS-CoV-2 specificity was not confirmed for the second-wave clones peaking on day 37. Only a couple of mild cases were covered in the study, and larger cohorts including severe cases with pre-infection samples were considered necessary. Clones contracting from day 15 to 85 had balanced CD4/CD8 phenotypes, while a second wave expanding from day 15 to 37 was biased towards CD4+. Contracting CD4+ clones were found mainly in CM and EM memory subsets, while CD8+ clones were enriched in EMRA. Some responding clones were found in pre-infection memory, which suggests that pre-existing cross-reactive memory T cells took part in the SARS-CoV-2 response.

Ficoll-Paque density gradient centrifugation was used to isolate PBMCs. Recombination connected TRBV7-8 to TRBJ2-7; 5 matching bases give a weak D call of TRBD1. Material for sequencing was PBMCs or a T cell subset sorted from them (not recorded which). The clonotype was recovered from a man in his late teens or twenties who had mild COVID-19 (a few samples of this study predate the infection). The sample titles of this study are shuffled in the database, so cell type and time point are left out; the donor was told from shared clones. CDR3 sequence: CASSPSYRSNEQYV. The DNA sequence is TGTGCCAGCAGCCCGTCATACAGGTCAAACGAGCAGTACGTC.